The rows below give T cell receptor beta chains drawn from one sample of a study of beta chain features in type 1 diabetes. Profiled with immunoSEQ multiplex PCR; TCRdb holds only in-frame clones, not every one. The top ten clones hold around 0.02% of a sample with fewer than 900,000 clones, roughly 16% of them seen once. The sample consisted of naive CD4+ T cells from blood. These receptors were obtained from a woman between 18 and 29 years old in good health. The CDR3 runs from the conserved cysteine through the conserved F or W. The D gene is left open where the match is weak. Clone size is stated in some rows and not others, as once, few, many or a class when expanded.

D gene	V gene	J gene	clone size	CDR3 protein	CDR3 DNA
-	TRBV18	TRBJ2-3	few	CASSQGQMDTQYF	TGTGCCAGCTCACAAGGACAGATGGATACGCAGTATTTT
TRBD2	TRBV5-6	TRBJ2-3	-	CASSLGTRSYF	TGTGCCAGCAGCTTGGGGACTAGGTCGTATTTT
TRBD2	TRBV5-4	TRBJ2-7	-	CASSSKPGTSIYEQYF	TGTGCCAGCAGCAGTAAACCCGGGACTAGCATATACGAGCAGTACTTC
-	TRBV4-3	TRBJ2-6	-	CASSQDVGVSSGANVLTF	TGCGCCAGCAGCCAAGATGTAGGGGTCAGCTCTGGGGCCAACGTCCTGACTTTC
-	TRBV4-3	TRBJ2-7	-	CASSQDLLGQQYF	TGCGCCAGCAGCCAGGACCTTCTGGGTCAGCAGTACTTC
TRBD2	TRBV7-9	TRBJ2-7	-	CASSLGTTSSYEQYF	TGTGCCAGCAGCTTGGGGACTACCAGCTCCTACGAGCAGTACTTC
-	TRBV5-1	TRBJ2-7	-	CASSLNPRVGYEQYF	TGCGCCAGCAGCTTGAACCCCAGGGTTGGCTACGAGCAGTACTTC
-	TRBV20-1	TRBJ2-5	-	CSGKDQETQYF	TGCAGTGGGAAGGACCAAGAGACCCAGTACTTC
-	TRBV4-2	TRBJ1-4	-	CASSLGSGNEKLFF	TGTGCCAGCAGCTTGGGCAGCGGAAATGAAAAACTGTTTTTT
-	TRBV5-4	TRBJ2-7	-	CASSLNWGSGYYEQYF	TGTGCCAGCAGTTTGAACTGGGGATCAGGATACTACGAGCAGTACTTC
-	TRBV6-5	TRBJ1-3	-	CASSPREEAGNTIYF	TGTGCCAGCAGTCCGAGGGAAGAGGCTGGAAACACCATATATTTT
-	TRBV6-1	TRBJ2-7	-	CASSKGTGSYEQYF	TGTGCCAGCAGCAAGGGGACGGGCTCCTACGAGCAGTACTTC
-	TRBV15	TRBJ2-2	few	CATSRAGSAGELFF	TGTGCCACCAGCAGAGCGGGGAGTGCCGGGGAGCTGTTTTTT
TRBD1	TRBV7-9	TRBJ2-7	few	CASSDMLQGRALYEQYF	TGTGCCAGCAGCGATATGTTACAGGGGCGGGCCCTCTACGAGCAGTACTTC
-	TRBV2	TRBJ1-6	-	CASKDTLDSPLHF	TGTGCCAGCAAGGATACACTGGATTCACCCCTCCACTTT
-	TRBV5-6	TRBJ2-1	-	CASSSGSEQFF	TGTGCCAGCAGTTCAGGGAGTGAGCAGTTCTTC
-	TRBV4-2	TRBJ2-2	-	CASSQDQHASGELFF	TGTGCCAGCAGCCAAGATCAGCACGCTTCTGGGGAGCTGTTTTTT
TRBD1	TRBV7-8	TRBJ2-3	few	CASSLDRGTDTQYF	TGTGCCAGCAGCTTAGACAGGGGGACTGATACGCAGTATTTT
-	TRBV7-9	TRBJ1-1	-	CATQEGQMNTEAFF	TGTGCGACCCAAGAAGGACAAATGAACACTGAAGCTTTCTTT
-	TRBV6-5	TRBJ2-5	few	CASSARGETQYF	TGTGCCAGCAGTGCGAGGGGGGAGACCCAGTACTTC
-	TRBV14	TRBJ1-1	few	CASSQQSLNTEAFF	TGTGCCAGCAGCCAACAGTCGTTGAACACTGAAGCTTTCTTT
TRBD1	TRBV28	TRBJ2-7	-	CASTQGTAYEQYF	TGTGCCAGCACCCAAGGGACAGCCTACGAGCAGTACTTC
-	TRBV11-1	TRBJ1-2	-	CASSLRGFYGYTF	TGTGCCAGCAGCCTCCGGGGTTTCTATGGCTACACCTTC
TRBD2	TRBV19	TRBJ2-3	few	CASSIVRRAGVSTDTQYF	TGTGCCAGTAGTATAGTAAGGAGAGCGGGAGTAAGCACAGATACGCAGTATTTT
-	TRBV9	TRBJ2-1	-	CASSVGWTNNEQFF	TGTGCCAGCAGCGTAGGTTGGACGAACAATGAGCAGTTCTTC